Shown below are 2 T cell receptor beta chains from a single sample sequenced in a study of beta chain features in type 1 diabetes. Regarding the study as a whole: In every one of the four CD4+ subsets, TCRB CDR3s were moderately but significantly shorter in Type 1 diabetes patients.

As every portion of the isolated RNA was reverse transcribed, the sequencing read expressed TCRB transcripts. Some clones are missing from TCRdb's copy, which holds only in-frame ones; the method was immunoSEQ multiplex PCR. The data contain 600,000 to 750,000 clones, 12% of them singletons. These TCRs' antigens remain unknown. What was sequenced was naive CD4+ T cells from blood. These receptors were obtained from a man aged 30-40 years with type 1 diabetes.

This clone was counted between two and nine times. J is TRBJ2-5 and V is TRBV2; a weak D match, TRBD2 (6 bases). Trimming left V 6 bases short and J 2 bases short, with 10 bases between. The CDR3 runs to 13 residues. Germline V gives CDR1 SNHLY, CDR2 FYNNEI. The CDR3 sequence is CASRRGNQETQYF. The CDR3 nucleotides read TGTGCCAGCAGACGGGGGAATCAAGAGACCCAGTACTTC.

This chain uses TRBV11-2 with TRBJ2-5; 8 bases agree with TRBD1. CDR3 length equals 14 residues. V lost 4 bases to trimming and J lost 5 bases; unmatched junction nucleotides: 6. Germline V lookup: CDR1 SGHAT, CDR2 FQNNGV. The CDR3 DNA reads TGTGCCAGCAGCTCCGGACAGGGCGGGGAGACCCAGTACTTC. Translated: CASSSGQGGETQYF. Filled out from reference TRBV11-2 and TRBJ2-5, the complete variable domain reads EAGVAQSPRYKIIEKRQSVAFWCNPISGHATLYWYQQILGQGPKLLIQFQNNGVVDDSQLPKDRFSAERLKGVDSTLKIQPAKLEDSAVYLCASSSGQGGETQYFGPGTRLLVL.